This TCR beta chain was obtained from a study of beta chain features in type 1 diabetes. This clone came up a few times. What was sequenced were expressed TCRB transcripts, since all of the isolated RNA had been reverse transcribed. Clones were sequenced by immunoSEQ multiplex PCR, and TCRdb holds only the in-frame ones, with some missing. The top ten clones hold 0.019% of a sample with 350,000 to 400,000 clones, more than 12% of them seen once. J was trimmed by 7 bases and V by 4 bases; bases with no gene match: 6. The CDR3 is 14 residues long. The V gene's germline CDR1 is MNHNS and CDR2 SASEGT. The clonotype comes from a woman younger than 35 in good health. The V gene is TRBV6-1, the J gene TRBJ2-1; 8 positions agree with TRBD1. The source material was naive CD4+ T cells from blood. CDR3 DNA sequence: TGTGCCAGCAGTGCTGGCAGGGGGCGGAATGAGCAGTTCTTC. It yields the protein CASSAGRGRNEQFF.